Each of the 4 T cell receptor beta chains below was sequenced from the same sample in a study of blood T cell repertoires in COVID-19. The assay was immunoSEQ multiplex PCR, and TCRdb's table has in-frame clones only and misses some. The table lists 55,000 to 75,000 clones, around 82% of them singletons. Sequenced input: peripheral blood. The origin of the receptors is an elderly man with COVID-19, enrolled during active disease.

The chain recombines TRBV28 with TRBJ1-2; TRBD1 might be the D (5 bases). The CDR3 contains 15 residues. Germline V gives CDR1 MDHEN, CDR2 SYDVKM. Trimming left V 1 base short and J 3 bases short, with 12 bases between. Here the CDR3 reads CASSLFAGWDYGYTF. DNA of the CDR3: TGTGCCAGCAGTTTATTCGCAGGGTGGGACTATGGCTACACCTTC.

The chain links TRBV15 to TRBJ1-1, with a possible D match to TRBD1 (5 bases). CDR3 length: 17 residues. V was clipped by 0 bases and J by 1 base, with 15 bases between them. Germline V lookup: CDR1 LNHNV, CDR2 YYDKDF (reference sequence). This chain's CDR3 is CATSRDHPNRPNTEAFF. CDR3 nucleotide sequence: TGTGCCACCAGCAGAGATCATCCGAACAGGCCGAACACTGAAGCTTTCTTT.

The chain uses TRBV27 and TRBJ1-2, with D perhaps matching TRBD1 (6 bases). This CDR3 region has 15 residues. Trimming shortened V by 2 bases and J by 5 bases, and 15 bases separated the two germline ends. Per the germline V gene, CDR1 is MNHEY and CDR2 is SMNVEV (reference sequence). DNA for the CDR3: TGTGCCAGCAGTTTAGGGGGGGGCGATAGATATGGCTACACCTTC. The encoded protein is CASSLGGGDRYGYTF.

V usage is TRBV18 and J usage is TRBJ1-4; D is possibly TRBD1 (5 bases). The germline V gene encodes CDR1 KGHSH and CDR2 LQKENI. The V and J ends lost 3 bases and 2 bases respectively, with 10 bases between them. This CDR3 spans 15 amino acids. In DNA, the CDR3 is TGTGCCAGCTCACCCCCCGGGGGGACTAATGAAAAACTGTTTTTT. This gives the protein CASSPPGGTNEKLFF.